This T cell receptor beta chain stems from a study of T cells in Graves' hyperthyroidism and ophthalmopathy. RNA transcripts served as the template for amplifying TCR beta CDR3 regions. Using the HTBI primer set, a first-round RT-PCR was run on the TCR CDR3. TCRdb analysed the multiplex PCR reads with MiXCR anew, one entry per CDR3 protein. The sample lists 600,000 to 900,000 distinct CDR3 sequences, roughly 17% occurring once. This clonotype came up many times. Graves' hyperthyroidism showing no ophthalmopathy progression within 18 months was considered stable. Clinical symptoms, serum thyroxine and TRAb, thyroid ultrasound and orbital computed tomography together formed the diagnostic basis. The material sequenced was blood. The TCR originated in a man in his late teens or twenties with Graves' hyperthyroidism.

The chain's CDR3 is CASSYPDRGAETQYF. The CDR3 DNA follows: TGTGCCAGCAGTTACCCGGACAGGGGAGCGGAGACCCAGTACTTC. V gene TRBV6-5 combines with J gene TRBJ2-5; 9 bases line up with TRBD1. The CDR3 runs 15 residues. Trimming took 2 bases from V and 5 from J; bases not matched to a gene: 6. CDR1 MNHEY and CDR2 SVGAGI come from the germline V gene.